The source of this T cell receptor beta chain is a study of CD4 T cells in relation to SARS-CoV-2 and coronaviruses. Across the study: TCR beta CDR3s were sequenced after roughly ten-day antigen culture of PBMCs. The HLA restriction of the shared crossreactive spike epitopes was mapped. Study-wide findings and caveats: Roughly three fifths of donors had memory CD4+ clonotypes crossrecognizing SARS-CoV-2 and common cold coronavirus spike.

Clones were sequenced by immunoSEQ multiplex PCR, and TCRdb holds only the in-frame ones, with some missing. The table lists 20,000 to 25,000 clones, around 72% of them singletons. The germline V gene encodes CDR1 LNHDA and CDR2 SQIVND (reference sequence). The CDR3 sequence is 15 residues long. The V and J ends lost 4 bases and 3 bases respectively, with 15 bases between them. This clone was recorded a few times. The antigen remains undetermined. Before the COVID-19 pandemic, during about 2011-2019, CD4+ T cells were taken from unexposed donors. CD4+ T cells were isolated from the cells after 10 days of culture. Unexposed-donor CD4+ T cells were probed with SARS-CoV-2 S/N and four cold-coronavirus spikes, cells permitting.

The sequence derives from a human donor in good health. The sequenced sample consisted of CD4+ T cells from PBMCs, cultured in vitro. This rearrangement joins TRBV19 to TRBJ1-1, with D perhaps matching TRBD1 (5 bases). This CDR3 is CASSTLGGSDTEAFF. The CDR3 DNA is TGTGCCAGTAGTACTCTGGGGGGGTCGGACACTGAAGCTTTCTTT.